The 12 T cell receptor beta chains given below trace back to one sample, sequenced in a study of cytomegalovirus exposure and HLA in healthy donors. Researchers ran the PCR with 60 Vbeta and 13 Jbeta primers. The assay was immunoSEQ multiplex PCR, and TCRdb's table has in-frame clones only and misses some. The sample shows just under 150,000 clones, roughly 80% of them seen only once. The specimen was PBMCs. The receptor source for this set is a woman in her twenties or thirties in good health and CMV-seronegative.

V is TRBV7-2 and J is TRBJ2-7; TRBD1 matches at 8 bases. Trimming removed 6 bases from V and 6 bases from J; junction bases left unmatched: 13. Germline CDR1 reads SGHTA; CDR2 reads FQGNSA. The length of the CDR3 is 15 residues. The CDR3 protein is CASSFSTGQGFEQYF. The CDR3 bases are TGTGCCAGCAGTTTCTCTACCGGACAGGGCTTCGAGCAGTACTTC.

This sequence joins TRBV9 and TRBJ2-2, with TRBD2 as a possible D gene (7 bases). The CDR3 loop spans 14 amino acids. In germline, CDR1 is SGDLS, CDR2 YYNGEE. V lost 1 base, J lost 6 bases, and 10 bases lay in between. CDR3 coding DNA: TGTGCCAGCAGCGTAAGGGGGGGTTCCGGGGAGCTGTTTTTT. It is translated as CASSVRGGSGELFF.

The gene calls are TRBV19 and TRBJ1-1, with TRBD1 identical over 8 bases. CDR1 is LNHDA, CDR2 SQIVND, per germline (reference sequence). The CDR3 extends over 16 amino acids. V was clipped by 5 bases and J by 0 bases; unmatched bases: 8. CDR3 nucleotide sequence: TGTGCCAGTAGTCTAGGACAGGGTGAGATGAACACTGAAGCTTTCTTT. The encoded protein is CASSLGQGEMNTEAFF. The full variable domain, rest sourced from reference TRBV19 and TRBJ1-1, is DGGITQSPKYLFRKEGQNVTLSCEQNLNHDAMYWYRQDPGQGLRLIYYSQIVNDFQKGDIAEGYSVSREKKESFPLTVTSAQKNPTAFYLCASSLGQGEMNTEAFFGQGTRLTVV.

There are many counts of this clone. The gene calls are TRBV4-1 and TRBJ1-3, with unresolved D. Trimming pared 3 bases from V and 4 bases from J, leaving 19 bases between. Germline CDR1 and CDR2: MGHRA and YSYEKL. The CDR3 loop spans 17 amino acids. CDR3 protein: CASSQPLSRRGGNTIYF. CDR3 DNA: TGCGCCAGCAGCCAGCCCCTGAGCCGGAGAGGCGGAAACACCATATATTTT.

V usage is TRBV2 and J usage is TRBJ2-3; 11 nucleotides match TRBD1. This CDR3 contains 15 residues. J was trimmed by 4 bases and V by 3 bases; bases with no gene match: 3. In germline, CDR1 is SNHLY, CDR2 FYNNEI. This CDR3 is CASSDRTGGADTQYF. The CDR3 DNA follows: TGTGCCAGCAGTGACAGGACAGGGGGCGCAGATACGCAGTATTTT.

V is TRBV7-2 and J is TRBJ1-3; 7 bases agree with TRBD1. The junction had 0 bases not matched to a gene; V was cut back by 4 bases and J by 0 bases. The CDR3 runs to 14 residues. Germline V gene lookup returns CDR1 SGHTA and CDR2 FQGNSA. CDR3 in amino acids: CASSWDSSGNTIYF. CDR3 DNA sequence: TGTGCCAGCAGCTGGGACAGCTCTGGAAACACCATATATTTT.

This chain uses TRBV7-9 with TRBJ1-1; TRBD1 might be the D (5 bases). Trimming left V 9 bases short and J 7 bases short, with 12 bases between. This CDR3 contains 11 residues. The germline V gene has CDR1 SEHNR and CDR2 FQNEAQ (reference sequence). CDR3 DNA: TGTGCCAGTGAACAGGTCGTTGAAGCTTTCTTT. Translating it yields CASEQVVEAFF.

This chain joins TRBV18 and TRBJ2-7, with TRBD2 identical over 13 bases. There are 17 residues in the CDR3. V was pared by 6 bases and J by 2 bases, with 10 bases of the junction left unmatched. Germline-derived CDR1 and CDR2 are KGHSH and LQKENI. CDR3 coding DNA: TGTGCCAGCTCCCCTCGGACTAGCGGGGGCCTGACCTACGAGCAGTACTTC. It codes for CASSPRTSGGLTYEQYF.

The chain recombines TRBV25-1 with TRBJ2-3, with 7 bases aligning to TRBD1. This CDR3 spans 17 amino acids. Germline trimming cut 1 base from V and 4 bases from J; bases unmatched to any gene: 11. CDR1 and CDR2 from the germline V gene are MGHDK and SYGVNS. Here the CDR3 reads CASSELGKGAGADTQYF. The CDR3 DNA is TGTGCCAGCAGTGAATTGGGAAAGGGGGCAGGGGCAGATACGCAGTATTTT.

The chain carries TRBV21-1 and TRBJ1-5; the DNA was not used to check the table's D call, TRBD1. TRBV21-1 is tagged as a pseudogene. The CDR3 runs to 14 residues. CDR3 region: CASSKGTPDQPQHF. CDR3 DNA sequence: TGTGCCAGCAGCAAAGGGACACCCGATCAGCCCCAGCATTTT.

This sequence joins TRBV6-1 and TRBJ2-7; the match to TRBD1 covers 10 bases. This CDR3 contains 17 residues. Unmatched junction bases numbered 8, after V lost 0 bases and J lost 3 bases. Looked up from germline, CDR1 is MNHNS and CDR2 is SASEGT. Here the CDR3 reads CASSEAVGDRGIYEQYF. Written as DNA, the CDR3 is TGTGCCAGCAGTGAAGCTGTAGGGGACAGGGGAATCTACGAGCAGTACTTC.

The genes are TRBV5-1 and TRBJ2-1; no clear D gene. The germline V and J ends were trimmed by 4 bases and 7 bases, with 9 bases remaining between them. Germline CDR1 and CDR2: SGHRS and YFSETQ. The CDR3 loop spans 12 amino acids. This CDR3 is CASSPDMNEQFF. In DNA form, the CDR3 reads TGCGCCAGCAGCCCCGACATGAATGAGCAGTTCTTC.